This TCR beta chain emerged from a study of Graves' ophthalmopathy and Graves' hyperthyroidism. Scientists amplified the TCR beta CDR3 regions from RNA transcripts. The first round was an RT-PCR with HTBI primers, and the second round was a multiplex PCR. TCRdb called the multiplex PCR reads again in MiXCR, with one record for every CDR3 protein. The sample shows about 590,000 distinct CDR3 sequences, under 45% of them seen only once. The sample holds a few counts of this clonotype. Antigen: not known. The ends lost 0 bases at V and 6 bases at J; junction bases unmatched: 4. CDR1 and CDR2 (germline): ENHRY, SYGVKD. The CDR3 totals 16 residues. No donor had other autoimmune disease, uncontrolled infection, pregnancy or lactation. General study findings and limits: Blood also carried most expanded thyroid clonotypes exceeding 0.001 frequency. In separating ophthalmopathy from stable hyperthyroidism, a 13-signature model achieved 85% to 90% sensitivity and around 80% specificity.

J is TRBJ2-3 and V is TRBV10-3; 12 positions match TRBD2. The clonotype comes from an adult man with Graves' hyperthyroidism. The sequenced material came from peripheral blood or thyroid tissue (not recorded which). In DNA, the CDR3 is TGTGCCATCAGTGAGTCGACTAGCGGGGGAGCGGATACGCAGTATTTT. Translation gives CAISESTSGGADTQYF.